This T cell receptor (beta chain) was observed in a study of CXCR3-negative and CXCR3-positive naive CD8 T cells. UMI-labeled TRB cDNA libraries were prepared by 5' RACE. TCRdb reprocessed the 5' RACE reads; each CDR3 protein has one entry and no DNA is given. The sample table includes about 58,000 distinct CDR3 sequences. This CDR3 is 14 amino acids long. From germline, CDR1 is SQVTM and CDR2 ANQGSEA. The sample comprised naive CXCR3- CD8+ T cells from blood. The sample's subset: CD45RO-CCR7+CD27+CD95- naive CD8+ T cells lacking CXCR3 (TNR3-). This sequence was found in a human donor in good health. Some clones in this sample may be carry-over from other donors' samples. The genes are TRBV29-1 and TRBJ1-1; TCRdb's D call of TRBD1 is untestable without DNA. The CDR3 reads CSVEGDSLNTEAFF.